The T cell receptor (beta chain) under discussion was sequenced for a study of blood T cell repertoires in COVID-19. At the level of the study: Sites across the United States, Italy and Spain contributed samples from acute and convalescent COVID-19. T cells, B-cell-depleted T cells, or PBMCs provided the cDNA or gDNA that served as material.

This CDR3 comprises 15 residues. Germline V lookup: CDR1 SQVTM, CDR2 ANQGSEA. After removal of 6 bases from V and 2 bases from J, the junction contained 13 bases not matched to a gene. How the authors handled the data: Estimated nucleated cell counts came from reference gene primer amplification. Some clones are missing from TCRdb's copy, which holds only in-frame ones; the method was immunoSEQ multiplex PCR. For V, J and clone size, that table is used; D and trimming come from the DNA. Here the sample spans 20,000 to 25,000 clones, roughly 75% being singletons. The clonotype comes from a man aged 55 to 70 with active COVID-19. The sample comprised peripheral blood. The V call is TRBV29-1, the J call TRBJ2-7; TRBD1 agrees at 7 bases. The CDR3 here is CSVGGRQGVTYEQYF. Here the CDR3 DNA reads TGCAGCGTAGGAGGAAGACAGGGAGTTACCTACGAGCAGTACTTC.